Shown below are 22 T cell receptor beta chains from a single sample sequenced in a study of blood T cell repertoires in COVID-19 (dated by TCRdb to about 2020). Preparation of the library involved the immunoSEQ multiplex PCR assay. TCRdb's version of the immuneACCESS table is confined to in-frame rearrangements and falls short of the full clone set. An unresolved V gene accounts for under half of the shortfall where checked; the remainder is of unknown origin. Here the sample has under 200,000 clones; 80% to 90% occur a single time. Around 4.9% of the sample comes from the top ten. Sequencing was done on a sample of peripheral blood. Receptors originate from an elderly woman with acute or convalescent COVID-19.

This clone was observed once. The chain is built from TRBV27 and TRBJ1-2; TRBD1 matches 7 bases. The CDR3 totals 14 residues. Germline V gene sequence: CDR1 MNHEY, CDR2 SMNVEV (reference sequence). J lost 4 bases, V lost 3 bases, and 5 bases had no gene match. The DNA for the CDR3 is TGTGCCAGCAGTTTTGACAGGGAATTCTATGGCTACACCTTC. Translated: CASSFDREFYGYTF.

The chain uses TRBV5-1 and TRBJ2-2; possibly TRBD2 for D (6 bases). Looked up from germline, CDR1 is SGHRS and CDR2 is YFSETQ. The V end lost 5 bases, the J end lost 3 bases, and 14 bases lay between the germline ends. This CDR3 has 15 amino acids. CDR3 DNA: TGCGCCAGCAGGCGGGACGGACTTTACACCGGGGAGCTGTTTTTT. Its protein product is CASRRDGLYTGELFF.

This rearrangement joins TRBV10-3 to TRBJ2-3; 10 bases agree with TRBD2. Germline assignment: CDR1 ENHRY and CDR2 SYGVKD. V lost 4 bases, J lost 1 base, and 2 bases stayed unmatched. CDR3 length: 15 residues. The CDR3 region is CAISVLAGRTDTQYF. The DNA of the CDR3 is TGTGCCATCAGTGTACTAGCGGGACGCACAGATACGCAGTATTTT.

The chain couples TRBV19 to TRBJ1-5; 9 nucleotides match TRBD1. Germline trimming cut 7 bases from V and 0 bases from J; bases unmatched to any gene: 7. CDR3 size: 16 residues. Germline V gene data show CDR1 as LNHDA and CDR2 as SQIVND (reference sequence). CDR3 in amino acids: CASTPTGGHSNQPQHF. The CDR3 bases are TGTGCCAGTACTCCGACAGGGGGACATAGCAATCAGCCCCAGCATTTT.

The V and J genes are TRBV5-4 and TRBJ2-2; 11 bases agree with TRBD2. Trimming took 5 bases from V and 3 from J; bases not matched to a gene: 9. This CDR3 has 17 residues. Germline V gene sequence: CDR1 SGHNT, CDR2 YYREEE (reference sequence). CDR3 sequence (DNA): TGTGCCAGCAGAAAAACTCCTAGCGGGAGGTACACCGGGGAGCTGTTTTTT. Translating it yields CASRKTPSGRYTGELFF.

The gene calls are TRBV2 and TRBJ1-5; unclear D gene. The CDR3 loop spans 14 amino acids. Trimming took 7 bases from V and 6 from J, leaving 16 bases between them. Germline V gene data show CDR1 as SNHLY and CDR2 as FYNNEI. The CDR3 DNA sequence: TGTGCCAGCAAGGGCGGGTTGTCGGGTCAGCCCCAGCATTTT. Protein: CASKGGLSGQPQHF.

This chain joins TRBV27 and TRBJ1-1, with D uncertain. This CDR3 is 13 amino acids long. V shed 6 bases and J shed 3 bases, with 11 bases lying between them. The germline V gene encodes CDR1 MNHEY and CDR2 SMNVEV (reference sequence). Here the CDR3 DNA reads TGTGCCAGCAGCACTAACGGGGACACTGAAGCTTTCTTT. It codes for CASSTNGDTEAFF.

Here the CDR3 reads CASSPVAATNEKLFF. The DNA for the CDR3 is TGTGCCAGCTCACCCGTGGCAGCAACTAATGAAAAACTGTTTTTT. V and J are TRBV18 and TRBJ1-4, with D unclear. V was trimmed by 3 bases and J by 0 bases, leaving 8 bases between them. CDR3 size: 15 residues. Germline V lookup: CDR1 KGHSH, CDR2 LQKENI. The complete variable domain, with remaining parts taken from reference TRBV18 and TRBJ1-4, reads NAGVMQNPRHLVRRRGQEARLRCSPMKGHSHVYWYRQLPEEGLKFMVYLQKENIIDESGMPKERFSAEFPKEGPSILRIQQVVRGDSAAYFCASSPVAATNEKLFFGSGTQLSVL.

This chain links TRBV7-2 with TRBJ1-1; no clear D. This CDR3 is built from 12 residues. Per germline, CDR1 SGHTA and CDR2 FQGNSA. Trimming left V 2 bases short and J 11 bases short, with 12 bases between. The CDR3 DNA follows: TGTGCCAGCAGCTTAATTGCGGGTGGCGCTTTCTTT. Residues: CASSLIAGGAFF.

The genes are TRBV29-1 and TRBJ2-1; weak D call: TRBD2 (5 bases). The V gene lost 4 bases and the J gene lost 1 base, with 11 bases spanning the gap. Germline lookup yields CDR1 SQVTM and CDR2 ANQGSEA. This CDR3 region has 14 residues. The CDR3 coding sequence is TGCAGCGTTGCAGCGGACGTATCCTACAATGAGCAGTTCTTC. Its translation: CSVAADVSYNEQFF.

The V call is TRBV27, the J call TRBJ2-7; D may be TRBD1 (5 bases). V lost 0 bases to trimming and J lost 2 bases, with 14 bases between them. Germline CDR1 reads MNHEY; CDR2 reads SMNVEV (reference sequence). The CDR3 runs 16 residues. The CDR3 protein is CASSLSWGSSTYEQYF. DNA for the CDR3: TGTGCCAGCAGTTTATCGTGGGGCTCATCGACCTACGAGCAGTACTTC.

The chain joins TRBV7-8 to TRBJ1-2, with a possible D match to TRBD1 (6 bases). Germline V gene lookup returns CDR1 SGHVS and CDR2 FQNEAQ. Trimming took 4 bases from V and 6 from J, leaving 12 bases between them. This CDR3 spans 13 amino acids. CDR3 sequence: CASSYVQGNGYTF. CDR3 DNA: TGTGCCAGCAGCTATGTACAGGGAAATGGCTACACCTTC.

This chain connects TRBV19 to TRBJ2-7; TRBD2 aligns across 7 bases. CDR3 length: 14 residues. V was clipped by 3 bases and J by 3 bases; unmatched bases: 5. The germline CDR1 and CDR2 sequences are LNHDA and SQIVND (reference sequence). The CDR3 region is CASSIGRVNYEQYF. CDR3 in DNA: TGTGCCAGTAGTATTGGGAGGGTAAACTACGAGCAGTACTTC.

The chain couples TRBV19 to TRBJ2-1; maybe TRBD1 (6 bases). Trimming pared 1 base from V and 1 base from J, leaving 8 bases between. This CDR3 is 15 amino acids long. The V gene's germline CDR1 is LNHDA and CDR2 SQIVND (reference sequence). The CDR3 DNA reads as TGTGCCAGTAGTATAGTCCAGGGGTCCTACAATGAGCAGTTCTTC. Its translation is CASSIVQGSYNEQFF.

This sequence joins TRBV19 and TRBJ1-2; 9 bases are a match to TRBD1. The CDR3 loop spans 14 amino acids. Germline values: CDR1 LNHDA, CDR2 SQIVND (reference sequence). Germline trimming cut 3 bases from V and 4 bases from J; bases unmatched to any gene: 3. The CDR3 spells CASSIWTGAYGYTF. For the CDR3, the DNA is TGTGCCAGTAGTATTTGGACAGGGGCCTATGGCTACACCTTC.

CDR3 bases: TGTGCCAGCAGCCTAAGCCCTCACAGGCTGATCATGAACACTGAAGCTTTCTTT. Protein product: CASSLSPHRLIMNTEAFF. This rearrangement joins TRBV14 to TRBJ1-1; tentatively, D is TRBD1 (5 bases). The CDR3 totals 18 residues. The V and J ends lost 4 bases and 0 bases respectively, with 21 bases between them. CDR1 and CDR2 from the germline V gene are SGHDN and FVKESK.

As DNA, the CDR3 is TGTGCCAGCAGCGACTCGGGACAGGGGATTTGGGGCTACACCTTC. Protein product: CASSDSGQGIWGYTF. The genes are TRBV6-2 or TRBV6-3 and TRBJ1-2; 10 positions agree with TRBD1. Germline assignment: CDR1 MNHEY and CDR2 SVGEGT. The trim removed 6 bases at V and 8 bases at J, leaving 12 bases unmatched. This CDR3 has 15 amino acids.

J is TRBJ1-1 and V is TRBV29-1, with D tentatively TRBD1 (6 bases). V lost 7 bases and J 2 bases, leaving 14 bases between the germline ends. The CDR3 runs to 13 residues. Germline V lookup: CDR1 SQVTM, CDR2 ANQGSEA. The DNA of the CDR3 is TGCAGCGCTCTGACAGGAGCAAACACTGAAGCTTTCTTT. Amino acid sequence: CSALTGANTEAFF.

V usage is TRBV18 and J usage is TRBJ2-3; D is possibly TRBD1 (6 bases). Germline values: CDR1 KGHSH, CDR2 LQKENI. This CDR3 is built from 16 residues. V shed 0 bases and J shed 1 base, with 11 bases lying between them. The CDR3 DNA follows: TGTGCCAGCTCACCACCGAGGAGACAGGGCACAGATACGCAGTATTTT. Protein: CASSPPRRQGTDTQYF.

This rearrangement joins TRBV28 to TRBJ2-3; D is uncertain. The CDR3 contains 14 residues. V was clipped by 8 bases and J by 3 bases, with 15 bases between them. Germline V gene lookup returns CDR1 MDHEN and CDR2 SYDVKM. CDR3 nucleotides: TGTGCCAGCGTACTTAAACTCGATACAGATACGCAGTATTTT. Protein sequence: CASVLKLDTDTQYF.

This rearrangement joins TRBV5-1 to TRBJ2-7; 7 positions agree with TRBD1. CDR1 and CDR2 from the germline V gene are SGHRS and YFSETQ. Trimming removed 4 bases from V and 0 bases from J; junction bases left unmatched: 7. CDR3 length equals 15 residues. The CDR3 DNA reads as TGCGCCAGCAGCCCAACGACAGGGAGCTCCTACGAGCAGTACTTC. It translates to CASSPTTGSSYEQYF.

The rearrangement joins TRBV24-1 to TRBJ2-5; no firm D call. V lost 1 base to trimming and J lost 5 bases, with 7 bases between them. CDR3 length equals 13 residues. CDR1 is KGHDR, CDR2 SFDVKD, per germline. The CDR3 spells CATSDLNKETQYF. The CDR3 DNA follows: TGTGCCACCAGTGATTTAAACAAGGAGACCCAGTACTTC.